This T cell receptor (beta chain) appears in the sequencing data of a study of cytotoxic CD8 clonotypes in ibrutinib-treated CLL. Study details: Across the patients, approximately 10 were relapsed/refractory, about 15 treatment-naive and under 18 IGHV unmutated. General study findings and limits: Higher clonality was seen at ibrutinib response and a return toward baseline at progression.

As to this clone: Its target is not known.

Germline loops: CDR1 MNHNY, CDR2 SVGAGI (reference sequence). The length of the CDR3 is 13 residues. The germline V and J ends were trimmed by 5 bases and 6 bases, with 13 bases remaining between them. Deep sequencing aimed at 1 in 200,000 to 1 in 1 million T cells' resolution. TCRdb keeps only in-frame clones here, not all; method: immunoSEQ multiplex PCR. Of approximately 70,000 clones listed, 65% to 85% are singletons. J is TRBJ1-1 and V is TRBV6-6; D remains ambiguous. The source of this sequence is a human donor with chronic lymphocytic leukemia. This sample comprised PBMCs, obtained at disease progression, from a patient treated with ibrutinib. The DNA of the CDR3 is TGTGCCAGCAGTCCCGGGGTTAGAGCTGAAGCTTTCTTT. Translated: CASSPGVRAEAFF.